This passage covers 31 T cell receptor beta chains from one sample sequenced in a study of cytomegalovirus exposure and HLA in healthy donors. The PCR made use of 60 Vbeta and 13 Jbeta primers. Produced via immunoSEQ multiplex PCR; TCRdb's table is partial and in-frame only. The sample gives 150,000 to 200,000 clones, 60% to 80% of which show up once; about 1.3% is in the top ten. The material sequenced was PBMCs. The receptors derive from a male donor in good health and CMV-seronegative.

The J gene is TRBJ1-3, the V gene TRBV19; tentative D call: TRBD1 (6 bases). The CDR3 totals 16 residues. Germline values: CDR1 LNHDA, CDR2 SQIVND (reference sequence). The V and J ends lost 6 bases and 1 base respectively, with 16 bases between them. CDR3 coding DNA: TGTGCCAGTAGCCCAGGGGCACATATGTCTGGAAACACCATATATTTT. Encoded protein: CASSPGAHMSGNTIYF.

This clone has more than one count but fewer than ten. The rearrangement joins TRBV18 to TRBJ1-3, with D uncertain. The CDR3 consists of 14 residues. The germline V gene encodes CDR1 KGHSH and CDR2 LQKENI. The ends were cut back, 6 bases at V and 0 bases at J, with 9 bases in the middle. The CDR3 DNA is TGTGCCAGCTCTAACGGGATCTCTGGAAACACCATATATTTT. The encoded protein is CASSNGISGNTIYF.

The V gene is TRBV10-3, the J gene TRBJ2-7, with D possibly being TRBD1 (5 bases). Germline loops: CDR1 ENHRY, CDR2 SYGVKD. V lost 0 bases, J lost 1 base, and 10 bases lay in between. The CDR3 spans 15 residues. The CDR3 DNA is TGTGCCATCAGTGAGTCAAGGGGAAGATCCTACGAGCAGTACTTC. It specifies CAISESRGRSYEQYF.

V is TRBV5-5 and J is TRBJ2-5, with 11 bases fitting TRBD2. V dropped 2 bases and J dropped 5; count of bases not matched to a gene: 5. This CDR3 spans 15 amino acids. Germline CDR1 and CDR2: SGHKS and YYEKEE (reference sequence). CDR3 amino acids: CASSFSGGEWETQYF. The CDR3 nucleotides read TGTGCCAGCAGCTTTAGCGGGGGGGAGTGGGAGACCCAGTACTTC.

The rearrangement joins TRBV2 to TRBJ2-1; 7 nucleotides line up with TRBD1. V shed 3 bases and J 4 bases; nucleotides not matched to a gene: 9. CDR1 SNHLY and CDR2 FYNNEI come from the germline V gene. The CDR3 consists of 16 residues. CDR3 nucleotide sequence: TGTGCCAGCAGTGAGATGTCACAGGGGCCATACAATGAGCAGTTCTTC. Protein: CASSEMSQGPYNEQFF. The full variable domain, rest sourced from reference TRBV2 and TRBJ2-1, is EPEVTQTPSHQVTQMGQEVILRCVPISNHLYFYWYRQILGQKVEFLVSFYNNEISEKSEIFDDQFSVERPDGSNFTLKIRSTKLEDSAMYFCASSEMSQGPYNEQFFGPGTRLTVL.

This clone was counted a few times. The chain uses TRBV28 and TRBJ2-3, with TRBD2 identical over 12 bases. Germline-derived CDR1 and CDR2 are MDHEN and SYDVKM. There are 23 residues in the CDR3. The junction had 26 bases not matched to a gene; V was cut back by 7 bases and J by 0 bases. The CDR3 DNA reads as TGTGCCAGCACCTCGACTAGCGGGGGACGTGATACGAATTTCGCGCCCAGCACAGATACGCAGTATTTT. Protein: CASTSTSGGRDTNFAPSTDTQYF.

Only a few counts were recorded for this clone. The chain is built from TRBV5-1 and TRBJ1-5; D is ambiguous. From germline, CDR1 is SGHRS and CDR2 YFSETQ. V was clipped by 5 bases and J by 9 bases, with 21 bases between them. The CDR3 loop spans 15 amino acids. CDR3 sequence reads: CASSLSGTGEWPQHF. In DNA form, the CDR3 reads TGCGCCAGCAGTCTCTCTGGCACGGGTGAATGGCCCCAGCATTTT.

The rearrangement joins TRBV25-1 to TRBJ1-1, with D unresolved. V was pared by 5 bases and J by 2 bases, with 12 bases between. CDR1 and CDR2 from the germline V gene are MGHDK and SYGVNS. The CDR3 is 14 amino acids. In DNA form, the CDR3 reads TGTGCCAGCAGTCCCTTAGGAGGAAACACTGAAGCTTTCTTT. Residues: CASSPLGGNTEAFF.

This clone has a single count. The chain is built from TRBV7-2 and TRBJ2-3; 8 bases agree with TRBD2. Germline V gene lookup returns CDR1 SGHTA and CDR2 FQGNSA. Losses at the gene ends were 5 bases for V and 5 bases for J; bases not matched to a gene: 12. The CDR3 runs 16 residues. CDR3 amino acids: CASSPWFSGVIDTQYF. CDR3 in DNA: TGTGCCAGCAGCCCATGGTTTAGCGGGGTGATAGATACGCAGTATTTT.

V and J are TRBV28 and TRBJ2-3, with TRBD1 as a possible D gene (5 bases). V lost 3 bases to trimming and J lost 0 bases, with 10 bases between them. Germline assignment: CDR1 MDHEN and CDR2 SYDVKM. CDR3 length equals 15 residues. In DNA, the CDR3 is TGTGCCAGCAGTTTGGGGCTGTCTAGCACAGATACGCAGTATTTT. This translates into CASSLGLSSTDTQYF. The full variable domain, with the rest looked up from reference TRBV28 and TRBJ2-3, is DVKVTQSSRYLVKRTGEKVFLECVQDMDHENMFWYRQDPGLGLRLIYFSYDVKMKEKGDIPEGYSVSREKKERFSLILESASTNQTSMYLCASSLGLSSTDTQYFGPGTRLTVL.

The rearrangement links TRBV4-3 to TRBJ1-2; D is perhaps TRBD1 (5 bases). Per the germline V gene, CDR1 is LGHNA and CDR2 is YSLEER. The CDR3 consists of 16 residues. Trimming pared 0 bases from V and 5 bases from J, leaving 16 bases between. The CDR3 protein is CASSQESGAGQYGYTF. CDR3 bases: TGCGCCAGCAGCCAAGAGTCTGGGGCAGGGCAGTATGGCTACACCTTC.

This chain uses TRBV10-3 with TRBJ2-2; D unclear. Trimming cost V 6 bases and J 6 bases, with 11 bases left between them. This CDR3 has 13 residues. The germline V gene encodes CDR1 ENHRY and CDR2 SYGVKD. The CDR3 DNA follows: TGTGCCATCAGGAATAGCAGCCCCGGGGAGCTGTTTTTT. Residues: CAIRNSSPGELFF.

The chain recombines TRBV6-5 with TRBJ2-2; 11 bases are a match to TRBD2. The CDR3 totals 15 residues. The ends lost 10 bases at V and 8 bases at J; junction bases unmatched: 12. Germline V gene lookup returns CDR1 MNHEY and CDR2 SVGAGI. The CDR3 loop reads CAIQAGLAASGELFF. The CDR3 DNA reads as TGTGCCATTCAGGCGGGACTAGCGGCCTCTGGGGAGCTGTTTTTT.

In nucleotides, the CDR3 is TGTGCCAGCAGTGAGACTAGCGGGGCCTACAATGAGCAGTTCTTC. Encoded protein: CASSETSGAYNEQFF. The genes are TRBV6-1 and TRBJ2-1, with 11 nucleotides matching TRBD2. This CDR3 comprises 15 residues. The germline gives CDR1 MNHNS, CDR2 SASEGT. V lost 3 bases, J lost 2 bases, and 0 bases stayed unmatched.

The rearrangement uses TRBV28 and TRBJ2-3; D uncertain. The CDR3 covers 12 residues. Germline assignment: CDR1 MDHEN and CDR2 SYDVKM. The V and J ends lost 5 bases and 0 bases respectively, with 3 bases between them. The DNA of the CDR3 is TGTGCCAGCAGTCAAAGCACAGATACGCAGTATTTT. Translated, it gives CASSQSTDTQYF.

The rearrangement joins TRBV5-6 to TRBJ2-3; the D is unclear. The germline V gene encodes CDR1 SGHDT and CDR2 YYEEEE. The V end lost 8 bases, the J end lost 6 bases, and 19 bases lay between the germline ends. The CDR3 sequence is 14 residues long. The CDR3 bases are TGTGCCAGTAGTCGAGACATGGTAGGCGATACGCAGTATTTT. Amino acid sequence: CASSRDMVGDTQYF.

A word on this clone: An end of the junction does not agree with germline; a read error may underlie this. V is TRBV7-7 and J is TRBJ1-4; the D gene is possibly TRBD1 (6 bases). CDR1 SSHAT and CDR2 FNYEAQ come from the germline V gene (reference sequence). This CDR3 contains 20 residues. CDR3 sequence: CASSPYIGAGVASTNEKLFF. The DNA of the CDR3 is TGTGCTAGCAGCCCGTATATAGGAGCAGGGGTGGCGTCGACTAATGAAAAACTGTTTTTT.

The rearrangement uses TRBV9 and TRBJ1-1; 9 nucleotides agree with TRBD1. Trimming cost V 4 bases and J 0 bases; bases outside gene matches: 4. There are 15 residues in the CDR3. Germline loops: CDR1 SGDLS, CDR2 YYNGEE. CDR3 region: CASSTTGGLNTEAFF. CDR3 in DNA: TGTGCCAGCAGCACGACAGGGGGTTTGAACACTGAAGCTTTCTTT.

This chain joins TRBV5-1 and TRBJ2-5; D is unclear. This CDR3 is built from 15 residues. V lost 5 bases, J lost 5 bases, and 19 bases lay in between. CDR1 and CDR2 (germline): SGHRS, YFSETQ. CDR3 residues: CASSSAARLRETQYF. In DNA form, the CDR3 reads TGCGCCAGCAGTTCGGCAGCGAGACTTCGGGAGACCCAGTACTTC.

The chain is built from TRBV28 and TRBJ1-5; no clear D. The CDR3 sequence is 12 residues long. V lost 9 bases to trimming and J lost 2 bases, with 8 bases between them. In germline, CDR1 is MDHEN, CDR2 SYDVKM. The chain's CDR3 is CASLFGNQPQHF. In nucleotides, the CDR3 is TGTGCCAGTCTTTTCGGCAATCAGCCCCAGCATTTT.

The chain couples TRBV25-1 to TRBJ2-5, with TRBD2 matching 12 bases. V gave up 2 bases and J gave up 1 base; unmatched junction bases: 2. The CDR3 covers 16 residues. Germline V gene sequence: CDR1 MGHDK, CDR2 SYGVNS. The CDR3 reads CASSERTSGVQETQYF. The CDR3 region has the DNA TGTGCCAGCAGTGAAAGGACTAGCGGGGTCCAAGAGACCCAGTACTTC.

The chain employs TRBV7-2 and TRBJ1-4; a possible D gene is TRBD1 (6 bases). Germline V gene sequence: CDR1 SGHTA, CDR2 FQGNSA. This CDR3 is 14 amino acids long. Trimming cost V 5 bases and J 10 bases, with 17 bases left between them. CDR3 loop: CASSPETGWGKLFF. The CDR3 nucleotides are TGTGCCAGCAGCCCCGAGACAGGATGGGGAAAACTGTTTTTT. Full variable domain (rest looked up from reference TRBV7-2 and TRBJ1-4): GAGVSQSPSNKVTEKGKDVELRCDPISGHTALYWYRQSLGQGLEFLIYFQGNSAPDKSGLPSDRFSAERTGGSVSTLTIQRTQQEDSAVYLCASSPETGWGKLFFGSGTQLSVL.

The gene calls are TRBV21-1 and TRBJ2-7; TRBD2 is taken as the D call from the table, unchecked against the DNA. TRBV21-1 is a documented pseudogene. This CDR3 spans 14 amino acids. DNA for the CDR3: TGTGCCAGCACCCCGCAGGGTGGGAGGTCCGAGCAGTACTTC. This encodes CASTPQGGRSEQYF.

This rearrangement joins TRBV4-1 to TRBJ2-5; weak D call: TRBD2 (6 bases). The last part of the DNA fits TRBJ2-7 better; the J call may be wrong. Germline V gene data show CDR1 as MGHRA and CDR2 as YSYEKL. The CDR3 runs to 17 residues. As DNA, the CDR3 is TGCGCCAGCAGCCAAGGGGACTCCCTGAATCGGCCCTACGAGCAGTACTTC. Its translation: CASSQGDSLNRPYEQYF.

This rearrangement joins TRBV5-1 to TRBJ2-7; D might be TRBD1 (6 bases). With 3 bases removed from V and 5 bases from J, the gap between germline ends came to 9 bases. CDR1 is SGHRS, CDR2 YFSETQ, per germline. The CDR3 is made up of 12 amino acids. CDR3 loop: CASSYAGDEQYF. CDR3 nucleotides: TGCGCCAGCAGCTACGCAGGGGACGAGCAGTACTTC.

This sequence joins TRBV27 and TRBJ2-7, with 9 bases matching TRBD1. The CDR3 runs 15 residues. Germline assignment: CDR1 MNHEY and CDR2 SMNVEV (reference sequence). V dropped 5 bases and J dropped 4; count of bases not matched to a gene: 9. The CDR3 sequence is CASSKTRTGVYEQYF. CDR3 DNA sequence: TGTGCCAGCAGTAAGACCCGGACAGGGGTATACGAGCAGTACTTC.

This clone came up a few times. The chain carries TRBV19 and TRBJ2-5; D might be TRBD1 (6 bases). The CDR3 runs 15 residues. Germline V gene sequence: CDR1 LNHDA, CDR2 SQIVND (reference sequence). V was pared by 8 bases and J by 2 bases, with 18 bases between. The CDR3 DNA reads TGTGCCAGTGCCACCGGGACATCCTCTCAAGAGACCCAGTACTTC. Translation gives CASATGTSSQETQYF.

This clone has only one observation. This chain joins TRBV7-2 and TRBJ1-3, with a weak D call TRBD1 (6 bases). The CDR3 extends over 17 amino acids. Germline CDR1 SGHTA, CDR2 FQGNSA. The ends were cut back, 1 base at V and 4 bases at J, with 17 bases in the middle. CDR3 bases: TGTGCCAGCAGCTTAGGGGGACATAGGGCCTGGGGAAACACCATATATTTT. Protein product: CASSLGGHRAWGNTIYF.

The CDR3 sequence is CASSPEGQPQHF. CDR3 DNA: TGTGCCAGCTCACCAGAGGGTCAGCCCCAGCATTTT. This rearrangement joins TRBV18 to TRBJ1-5, with D uncertain. Germline values: CDR1 KGHSH, CDR2 LQKENI. Trimming removed 2 bases at V and 6 bases at J, with 5 bases between. The CDR3 consists of 12 residues.

This sequence joins TRBV9 and TRBJ2-3, with 11 bases aligning to TRBD2. V dropped 1 base and J dropped 4; count of bases not matched to a gene: 5. Germline V gene lookup returns CDR1 SGDLS and CDR2 YYNGEE. The CDR3 contains 16 residues. The CDR3 nucleotides read TGTGCCAGCAGCGTATCTAGCGGGAGGTTGGCAGATACGCAGTATTTT. As protein: CASSVSSGRLADTQYF.

V is TRBV27 and J is TRBJ1-2, with TRBD1 matching over 7 bases. Trimming at V came to 7 bases and at J to 2 bases, leaving 10 bases not matched to a gene. From germline, CDR1 is MNHEY and CDR2 SMNVEV (reference sequence). The CDR3 runs to 15 residues. CDR3 nucleotide sequence: TGTGCCAGCAACTCACGGGGGACAGTAAACTATGGCTACACCTTC. It translates to CASNSRGTVNYGYTF.